Listed below are T cell receptor beta chains from one sample, sequenced in a study of T cell repertoires in ileal Crohn's disease. Produced via immunoSEQ multiplex PCR; TCRdb's table is partial and in-frame only. The table has tens of thousands of clones, around 80% seen once. The sample comprised ileal tissue. The receptors come from an adult with Crohn's disease. The CDR3 runs from the conserved cysteine through the conserved F or W. A D gene is named only where the DNA matches it firmly. Rows give clone size only sometimes, using once, few, many, or a class for an expanded clone.

d_gene: NA
v_gene: TRBV7-7
j_gene: TRBJ2-1
abundance: NA
CDR3aa: CASSLADGGEQFF
CDR3nt: TGTGCCAGCAGCTTAGCGGATGGGGGCGAGCAGTTCTTC

d_gene: NA
v_gene: TRBV28
j_gene: TRBJ1-2
abundance: NA
CDR3aa: CASTGSRGYTF
CDR3nt: TGTGCCAGTACAGGGAGTCGGGGCTACACCTTC

d_gene: NA
v_gene: TRBV10-3
j_gene: TRBJ1-2
abundance: NA
CDR3aa: CAISDPSGSIATAGYTF
CDR3nt: TGTGCCATCAGTGACCCTTCTGGGAGTATCGCGACGGCGGGCTACACCTTC

d_gene: NA
v_gene: TRBV2
j_gene: TRBJ2-5
abundance: NA
CDR3aa: CASSTGETQYF
CDR3nt: TGTGCCAGCAGTACGGGAGAGACCCAGTACTTC

d_gene: NA
v_gene: TRBV2
j_gene: TRBJ2-2
abundance: NA
CDR3aa: CASSDRATGELFF
CDR3nt: TGTGCCAGCAGTGACAGGGCCACCGGGGAGCTGTTTTTT

d_gene: TRBD1
v_gene: TRBV10-3
j_gene: TRBJ1-1
abundance: NA
CDR3aa: CAITPGQGPQSHEAFF
CDR3nt: TGTGCCATCACCCCGGGACAGGGGCCACAATCCCACGAAGCTTTCTTT

d_gene: NA
v_gene: TRBV27
j_gene: TRBJ1-5
abundance: NA
CDR3aa: CASTPQEGNQPQHF
CDR3nt: TGTGCCAGCACTCCGCAGGAGGGCAATCAGCCCCAGCATTTT

d_gene: TRBD1
v_gene: TRBV6-1
j_gene: TRBJ1-5
abundance: NA
CDR3aa: CASSVIPGTGNQPQHF
CDR3nt: TGTGCCAGCAGTGTAATACCCGGGACAGGCAATCAGCCCCAGCATTTT

d_gene: NA
v_gene: TRBV7-3
j_gene: TRBJ1-2
abundance: NA
CDR3aa: CASSPGENYGYTF
CDR3nt: TGTGCCAGCAGCCCCGGAGAGAACTATGGCTACACCTTC

d_gene: NA
v_gene: TRBV6-5
j_gene: TRBJ1-6
abundance: NA
CDR3aa: CASKGIFNSPLHF
CDR3nt: TGTGCCAGCAAGGGGATTTTTAATTCACCCCTCCACTTT

d_gene: NA
v_gene: TRBV21-1
j_gene: TRBJ1-2
abundance: NA
CDR3aa: CASSPSTGKNYGYTF
CDR3nt: TGTGCCAGCAGCCCTTCGACAGGAAAAAACTATGGCTACACCTTC

d_gene: NA
v_gene: TRBV27
j_gene: TRBJ1-5
abundance: once
CDR3aa: CASSLRGEHQPQHF
CDR3nt: TGTGCCAGCAGTTTACGGGGGGAACATCAGCCCCAGCATTTT

d_gene: NA
v_gene: TRBV7-2
j_gene: TRBJ1-2
abundance: NA
CDR3aa: CASSLEAAGYGYTF
CDR3nt: TGTGCCAGCAGCTTAGAGGCGGCCGGCTATGGCTACACCTTC

d_gene: TRBD1
v_gene: TRBV2
j_gene: TRBJ2-1
abundance: NA
CDR3aa: CASSEDRGSYNEQFF
CDR3nt: TGTGCCAGCAGTGAAGACAGGGGTTCCTACAATGAGCAGTTCTTC

d_gene: NA
v_gene: TRBV21-1
j_gene: TRBJ2-7
abundance: NA
CDR3aa: CASSKVAGASSYEQYF
CDR3nt: TGTGCCAGCAGCAAAGTGGCGGGGGCGAGCTCCTACGAGCAGTACTTC

d_gene: TRBD2
v_gene: TRBV7-9
j_gene: TRBJ2-2
abundance: few
CDR3aa: CASSLPSGGSTGELFF
CDR3nt: TGTGCCAGCAGCTTACCTAGCGGGGGTTCAACCGGGGAGCTGTTTTTT

d_gene: NA
v_gene: TRBV6-5
j_gene: TRBJ1-5
abundance: NA
CDR3aa: CASSYRRLDSNQPQHF
CDR3nt: TGTGCCAGCAGTTACCGCAGACTTGATAGCAATCAGCCCCAGCATTTT

d_gene: TRBD1
v_gene: TRBV29-1
j_gene: TRBJ1-2
abundance: NA
CDR3aa: CSVEGQGAADYGYTF
CDR3nt: TGCAGCGTTGAAGGACAGGGGGCGGCGGACTATGGCTACACCTTC

d_gene: TRBD1
v_gene: TRBV5-4
j_gene: TRBJ1-4
abundance: NA
CDR3aa: CASRPGGGSEKLFF
CDR3nt: TGTGCCAGCAGGCCAGGGGGTGGGAGTGAAAAACTGTTTTTT

d_gene: NA
v_gene: TRBV10-1
j_gene: TRBJ1-3
abundance: NA
CDR3aa: CASSGPGDSGNTIYF
CDR3nt: TGCGCCAGCAGTGGACCGGGAGACTCTGGAAACACCATATATTTT

d_gene: NA
v_gene: TRBV30
j_gene: TRBJ1-1
abundance: NA
CDR3aa: CAWSRGMNTEAFF
CDR3nt: TGTGCCTGGAGTCGGGGGATGAACACTGAAGCTTTCTTT

d_gene: TRBD1
v_gene: TRBV6-5
j_gene: TRBJ1-2
abundance: NA
CDR3aa: CASSSGQGLYGYTF
CDR3nt: TGTGCCAGCAGTTCCGGACAGGGGTTGTATGGCTACACCTTC

d_gene: NA
v_gene: TRBV9
j_gene: TRBJ1-4
abundance: NA
CDR3aa: CASSVDGSKLFF
CDR3nt: TGTGCCAGCAGCGTAGATGGGAGCAAACTGTTTTTT

d_gene: NA
v_gene: TRBV5-6
j_gene: TRBJ1-2
abundance: NA
CDR3aa: CASRRQILRYTF
CDR3nt: TGTGCCAGCAGGAGACAGATTTTGAGGTACACCTTC

d_gene: TRBD1
v_gene: TRBV2
j_gene: TRBJ2-3
abundance: few
CDR3aa: CASSAGTGTDTQYF
CDR3nt: TGTGCCAGCAGTGCCGGGACAGGCACAGATACGCAGTATTTT

d_gene: NA
v_gene: TRBV15
j_gene: TRBJ1-6
abundance: few
CDR3aa: CATSQSGEFNSPLHF
CDR3nt: TGTGCCACCAGCCAATCGGGGGAATTCAATTCACCCCTCCACTTT

d_gene: NA
v_gene: TRBV11-2
j_gene: TRBJ2-7
abundance: NA
CDR3aa: CASSPGGWSYEQYF
CDR3nt: TGTGCCAGCAGCCCGGGTGGTTGGTCCTACGAGCAGTACTTC

d_gene: TRBD1
v_gene: TRBV2
j_gene: TRBJ2-5
abundance: NA
CDR3aa: CASRVKWNLGQGNQETQYF
CDR3nt: TGTGCCAGCAGGGTAAAGTGGAACCTTGGACAGGGGAACCAAGAGACCCAGTACTTC

d_gene: NA
v_gene: TRBV6-1
j_gene: TRBJ2-1
abundance: NA
CDR3aa: CASSEALGSEARYVNEQFF
CDR3nt: TGTGCCAGCAGTGAAGCCCTCGGTTCCGAAGCGCGATACGTGAATGAGCAGTTCTTC

d_gene: NA
v_gene: TRBV18
j_gene: TRBJ1-2
abundance: NA
CDR3aa: CASSPSEGFNYGYTF
CDR3nt: TGTGCCAGCTCACCATCCGAGGGCTTTAACTATGGCTACACCTTC

d_gene: NA
v_gene: TRBV30
j_gene: TRBJ1-2
abundance: once
CDR3aa: CAWSGGRIGYTF
CDR3nt: TGTGCCTGGAGTGGGGGCAGAATCGGCTACACCTTC

d_gene: TRBD1
v_gene: TRBV4-3
j_gene: TRBJ2-2
abundance: NA
CDR3aa: CASSPGQGLGTGELFF
CDR3nt: TGCGCCAGCAGCCCCGGACAGGGTTTGGGCACCGGGGAGCTGTTTTTT

d_gene: TRBD2
v_gene: TRBV5-1
j_gene: TRBJ2-1
abundance: NA
CDR3aa: CASSFHSGTNNEQFF
CDR3nt: TGCGCCAGCAGCTTCCATAGCGGGACAAACAATGAGCAGTTCTTC

d_gene: NA
v_gene: TRBV10-2
j_gene: TRBJ2-3
abundance: NA
CDR3aa: CASSLDSDSDTQYF
CDR3nt: TGCGCCAGCAGCCTGGACTCTGACTCAGATACGCAGTATTTT

d_gene: TRBD1
v_gene: TRBV4-1
j_gene: TRBJ1-5
abundance: NA
CDR3aa: CASSQVGQAGQPQHF
CDR3nt: TGCGCCAGCAGCCAAGTCGGACAGGCTGGTCAGCCCCAGCATTTT